Shown below are 22 T cell receptor beta chains from a single sample sequenced in a study of metastatic and nonmetastatic thyroid tumors. Thyroid surgery had not been preceded by any treatment in any patient. Using MiXCR, TCRdb re-called clones from the PCR reads. The sample holds around 6,400 clones, roughly 15% seen once. The sequenced material came from tumor tissue. The receptor source for this set is a male donor with papillary thyroid cancer or a benign thyroid nodule (not recorded which). Some clones in this sample may be carry-over from other donors' samples.

In this sample, this clone turned up many times. The J gene is TRBJ2-3, the V gene TRBV20-1, with 7 bases aligning to TRBD1. V lost 4 bases to trimming and J lost 1 base; unmatched junction nucleotides: 14. Germline V gene sequence: CDR1 DFQATT, CDR2 SNEGSKA (reference sequence). This CDR3 has 17 amino acids. CDR3 bases: TGCAGTGCTAACCTTCGGAGCGGACAGGACGGCACAGATACGCAGTATTTT. Translation gives CSANLRSGQDGTDTQYF.

This clone was counted between two and nine times. As DNA, the CDR3 is TGCAGTGCCCCCGGGACAGGGCTGGCCGAGCCCCAGCATTTT. It is translated as CSAPGTGLAEPQHF. This chain connects TRBV20-1 to TRBJ1-5; TRBD1 aligns across 9 bases. CDR3 size: 14 residues. V shed 6 bases and J 8 bases; nucleotides not matched to a gene: 11. Germline V CDR1 and CDR2: DFQATT, SNEGSKA (reference sequence).

This clone was seen a handful of times. The rearrangement uses TRBV10-3 and TRBJ2-7; perhaps TRBD2 as D (5 bases). The CDR3 totals 12 residues. V was cut by 4 bases and J by 5 bases, with 9 bases left in between. The germline gives CDR1 ENHRY, CDR2 SYGVKD. CDR3 sequence reads: CAISGPSHEQYF. CDR3 nucleotides: TGTGCCATCAGTGGGCCTAGCCACGAGCAGTACTTC.

This clone is medium-sized in the sample. The chain couples TRBV12-5 to TRBJ2-1; 9 bases fit TRBD2. The germline V gene has CDR1 LGHNT and CDR2 FRNRAP. The CDR3 contains 16 residues. The J segment lost 0 bases and the V segment lost 5 bases, leaving 5 bases of the junction unmatched. The CDR3 sequence: CASGRGRGGSYNEQFF. CDR3 coding DNA: TGTGCTAGTGGTAGAGGGCGGGGGGGCTCCTACAATGAGCAGTTCTTC.

This clone is medium-sized. The rearrangement uses TRBV12-3 or TRBV12-4 and TRBJ2-1, with D maybe TRBD2 (7 bases). V was pared by 7 bases and J by 2 bases, with 15 bases between. The CDR3 is made up of 15 amino acids. The CDR3 DNA reads as TGTGCCAGCAACCCGGGGAGGGGGGCCTACAATGAGCAGTTCTTC. Its protein product is CASNPGRGAYNEQFF.

This clone was observed a handful of times. The V and J genes are TRBV27 and TRBJ1-4; TRBD1 is a possible D gene (6 bases). The V gene's germline CDR1 is MNHEY and CDR2 SMNVEV (reference sequence). This CDR3 is built from 14 residues. Trimming cost V 5 bases and J 8 bases, with 15 bases left between them. In DNA form, the CDR3 reads TGTGCCAGCAGTCCTCGCGGGGGGCAGGAAAAACTGTTTTTT. Its translation is CASSPRGGQEKLFF.

This clone is termed medium-sized. The chain couples TRBV12-3 or TRBV12-4 to TRBJ2-7; D is perhaps TRBD1 or TRBD2 (5 bases each). The V end was cut by 3 bases, the J end by 2 bases, with 14 bases between. The CDR3 spans 15 residues. The CDR3 protein is CASSFDRGDTYEQYF. CDR3 nucleotides: TGTGCCAGCAGTTTCGATCGAGGGGATACCTACGAGCAGTACTTC.

This clone was found many times. J is TRBJ1-4 and V is TRBV7-9; possible D gene TRBD1, 6 bases. V lost 5 bases to trimming and J lost 7 bases, with 20 bases between them. Looked up from germline, CDR1 is SEHNR and CDR2 is FQNEAQ (reference sequence). CDR3 length equals 16 residues. The CDR3: CASSRAGEVTGEKLFF. CDR3 nucleotide sequence: TGTGCCAGCAGCCGCGCGGGGGAAGTGACAGGTGAAAAACTGTTTTTT. The variable domain in full, with the rest retrieved from reference TRBV7-9 and TRBJ1-4, is DTGVSQNPRHKITKRGQNVTFRCDPISEHNRLYWYRQTLGQGPEFLTYFQNEAQLEKSRLLSDRFSAERPKGSFSTLEIQRTEQGDSAMYLCASSRAGEVTGEKLFFGSGTQLSVL.

This clone was detected ten times or more. The CDR3 region has the DNA TGCGCCAGCAGCCAAGAGCCAGGGCCCTCCTACGAGCAGTACTTC. This encodes CASSQEPGPSYEQYF. The chain carries TRBV4-3 and TRBJ2-7; a possible D gene is TRBD1 (5 bases). Germline loops: CDR1 LGHNA, CDR2 YSLEER. With 0 bases removed from V and 0 bases from J, the gap between germline ends came to 9 bases. The CDR3 length is 15 residues.

Turning to this clone: One end of the junction is discordant with germline, which a read error may explain. The chain is built from TRBV11-3 and TRBJ2-2; 9 positions match TRBD1. The CDR3 is made up of 15 amino acids. Germline CDR1 is SGHNT and CDR2 is YENEEA. The CDR3 here is CAGSKDRGNTGELFF. The CDR3, as DNA: TGTGCCGGCAGCAAGGACAGGGGGAACACCGGGGAGCTGTTTTTT.

This clone was seen at least ten times. This may stem from a read error, because a much larger clone lies one nucleotide away. V usage is TRBV27 and J usage is TRBJ2-5; 13 bases line up with TRBD2. This CDR3 has 16 amino acids. Losses at the gene ends were 8 bases for V and 2 bases for J; bases not matched to a gene: 8. Germline-derived CDR1 and CDR2 are MNHEY and SMNVEV (reference sequence). CDR3 protein: CASAVGTSGDQETQYF. As DNA, the CDR3 is TGTGCCAGCGCTGTCGGGACTAGCGGGGATCAAGAGACCCAGTACTTC.

This clone was picked up a small number of times. The genes are TRBV11-2 and TRBJ2-2, with 13 positions matching TRBD2. Germline V CDR1 and CDR2: SGHAT, FQNNGV. CDR3 length: 19 residues. The trim removed 5 bases at V and 0 bases at J, leaving 9 bases unmatched. CDR3 sequence (DNA): TGTGCCAGCAGCCCGGGGACTAGCGGGATCGGACCGAACACCGGGGAGCTGTTTTTT. This encodes CASSPGTSGIGPNTGELFF.

By sample fraction, this clone is medium-sized. The rearrangement uses TRBV30 and TRBJ1-2; D might be TRBD1 (5 bases). The germline V gene has CDR1 GTSNPN and CDR2 SVGIG (reference sequence). Trimming stripped 4 bases from V and 8 bases from J, with 14 bases between. The CDR3 loop spans 12 amino acids. DNA of the CDR3: TGTGCCTGGACAGCGGACAAGGGGGGCTACACCTTC. This sequence encodes CAWTADKGGYTF.

This rearrangement joins TRBV28 to TRBJ2-3; 16 bases fit TRBD2. The CDR3 totals 19 residues. Per germline, CDR1 MDHEN and CDR2 SYDVKM. Losses at the gene ends were 6 bases for V and 4 bases for J; bases not matched to a gene: 13. CDR3 DNA sequence: TGTGCCAGCAGCGCCGATCCGGGACTAGCGGGAGGGCCCGCAGATACGCAGTATTTT. Translation: CASSADPGLAGGPADTQYF.

This clone was recorded at least ten times. The chain combines TRBV25-1 with TRBJ2-5; the match to TRBD2 covers 8 bases. The trim removed 5 bases at V and 5 bases at J, leaving 13 bases unmatched. The germline CDR1 and CDR2 sequences are MGHDK and SYGVNS. The CDR3 is 16 residues long. CDR3 residues: CASSPLSSGGGETQYF. CDR3 DNA: TGTGCCAGCAGTCCACTATCCTCGGGGGGGGGCGAGACCCAGTACTTC.

The V call is TRBV6-2 or TRBV6-3, the J call TRBJ2-5; D ambiguous. The CDR3 consists of 14 residues. With 8 bases removed from V and 2 bases from J, the gap between germline ends came to 15 bases. CDR1 MNHEY and CDR2 SVGEGT come from the germline V gene. The CDR3 DNA is TGTGCCAGCGGGTTCGCCAGTATTCAAGAGACCCAGTACTTC. Its protein product is CASGFASIQETQYF.

This clone was counted at least ten times. The rearrangement uses TRBV30 and TRBJ2-6; 7 nucleotides line up with TRBD1. Unmatched junction bases numbered 5, after V lost 1 base and J lost 2 bases. CDR3 length: 16 amino acids. Germline-derived CDR1 and CDR2 are GTSNPN and SVGIG (reference sequence). In nucleotides, the CDR3 is TGTGCCTGGAGTGAAACAGGGGCGGCTGGGGCCAACGTCCTGACTTTC. Residues: CAWSETGAAGANVLTF.

This clone was seen repeatedly, ten times or more. In DNA, the CDR3 is TGTGCCAGCAGCCAAGGTGGGCGGACTGAAGCTTTCTTT. This sequence encodes CASSQGGRTEAFF. This chain uses TRBV3-1 with TRBJ1-1; unclear D gene. CDR1 and CDR2 from the germline V gene are LGHDT and YNNKEL (reference sequence). Trimming took off 1 base at V and 5 bases at J, with 8 bases between the two ends. There are 13 residues in the CDR3.

By its share, this clone is medium-sized. The chain combines TRBV11-2 with TRBJ2-1; 11 nucleotides match TRBD2. The germline CDR1 and CDR2 sequences are SGHAT and FQNNGV. The V segment lost 3 bases and the J segment 6 bases; nucleotides outside the gene matches: 7. This CDR3 spans 16 amino acids. The CDR3 spells CASSFLAGGPVNEQFF. DNA for the CDR3: TGTGCCAGCAGCTTCTTAGCGGGGGGGCCGGTCAATGAGCAGTTCTTC.

In its sample, this clone was seen many times. The chain recombines TRBV7-2 with TRBJ2-1, with no clear D. Germline-derived CDR1 and CDR2 are SGHTA and FQGNSA. The CDR3 sequence is 17 residues long. The V and J ends lost 2 bases and 0 bases respectively, with 14 bases between them. The CDR3 reads CASSLSPAASSYNEQFF. The DNA for the CDR3 is TGTGCCAGCAGCTTATCCCCAGCAGCGAGCTCCTACAATGAGCAGTTCTTC.

By sample share, this clone is medium-sized. The chain combines TRBV6-5 with TRBJ1-5; D is uncertain. The germline V gene has CDR1 MNHEY and CDR2 SVGAGI. CDR3 length: 15 residues. With 0 bases removed from V and 1 base from J, the gap between germline ends came to 7 bases. The CDR3: CASSYSRQSNQPQHF. DNA for the CDR3: TGTGCCAGCAGTTACTCGAGGCAGAGCAATCAGCCCCAGCATTTT.

This clone is labeled as medium-sized. This chain joins TRBV25-1 and TRBJ2-7; TRBD1 agrees at 7 bases. V lost 6 bases and J lost 2; bases outside the gene matches: 7. Germline assignment: CDR1 MGHDK and CDR2 SYGVNS. The CDR3 length is 14 residues. The CDR3 region has the DNA TGTGCCAGCAGCGAACGACAGGGTCCCTACGAGCAGTACTTC. It specifies CASSERQGPYEQYF.